These T cell receptor beta chains were read from a single sample in a study of blood T cells in healthy people across ages. TCRdb processed the 5' RACE reads anew with MiXCR; each CDR3 protein has one entry. The repertoire includes some 1.6 million distinct CDR3 sequences, about 31% of them detected once, and around 10% sits in the top ten. Sequencing was performed on blood. Receptor source: a woman aged 25 to 39 in good health. Each CDR3 is given with its conserved first and last residue. D genes are given only for firm matches. Where a row states a size, it is once, few, many or the class of an expanded clone; other rows omit it.

J,V,D,size,DNA,CDR3
TRBJ1-4,TRBV4-1,.,few,TGCGCCAGCAGCCATGTATCCTGGCGAGCAACTAATGAAAAACTGTTTTTT,CASSHVSWRATNEKLFF
TRBJ1-3,TRBV6-1,.,.,TGTGCCAGCAGTGAAGACGGGACAAAAGGGGGAAACACCATATATTTT,CASSEDGTKGGNTIYF
TRBJ2-4,TRBV30,.,few,TGTGCCTGGAACCCCCCCCGCTCCTTCGGAAACATTCAGTACTTC,CAWNPPRSFGNIQYF
TRBJ2-1,TRBV5-1,TRBD2,.,TGCGCCAGCGGGGCGGGAGGGAACTACAATGAGCAGTTCTTC,CASGAGGNYNEQFF
TRBJ2-5,TRBV6-1,.,.,TGTGCCAGCACCGGGGCGCTAAAAGGTCAAGAGACCCAGTACTTC,CASTGALKGQETQYF
TRBJ2-5,TRBV5-1,.,.,TGCGCCAGCAGCTTGGGGTTGGGGTACCAAGAGACCCAGTACTTC,CASSLGLGYQETQYF
TRBJ2-1,TRBV20-1,TRBD2,.,TGCAGTGCTAGAGACTTACTAGCGGGGGGATCTCTCTCCTACAATGAGCAGTTCTTC,CSARDLLAGGSLSYNEQFF
TRBJ2-1,TRBV7-2,.,few,TGTGCCAGCAGCTTAGTAGGGGCCGCCTACAATGAGCAGTTCTTC,CASSLVGAAYNEQFF
TRBJ2-7,TRBV10-3,.,few,TGTGCCATCAGTCTGACAGGGAGGGTATACGAGCAGTACTTC,CAISLTGRVYEQYF
TRBJ1-2,TRBV18,.,few,TGTGCCAGCTCATCCCCTCCGCGTTCGGGGGCAAACTATGGCTACACCTTC,CASSSPPRSGANYGYTF
TRBJ2-7,TRBV4-1,.,many,TGCGCCAGCAGCCAAGACCGGACAGCTAGCTCCTACGAGCAGTACTTC,CASSQDRTASSYEQYF
TRBJ2-5,TRBV6-1,.,.,TGTGCCAGCAGTGAAGTTGGGGGCAGTAAGCAAGAGACCCAGTACTTC,CASSEVGGSKQETQYF